The entry below describes one T cell receptor beta chain. V lost 3 bases to trimming and J lost 5 bases, with 7 bases between them. This CDR3 contains 11 residues. Germline-derived CDR1 and CDR2 are DFQATT and SNEGSKA (reference sequence). This entry is derived from a study of CD8+ T cells in alopecia areata. Once RNA had been extracted, it was reverse transcribed into cDNA to act as the sequencing template. Data came from immunoSEQ multiplex PCR; TCRdb stores just in-frame clones and leaves some out. The sample shows 140,000 to 150,000 clones, around three fifths of them seen only once. Samples from alopecia areata patients were lesional scalp punch biopsies and peripheral blood.

Specimen: CD4+ T cells sorted from blood, collected at week 0. This TCR was sampled from a human donor with alopecia areata. This rearrangement joins TRBV20-1 to TRBJ2-5, with D tentatively TRBD1 (5 bases). CDR3 nucleotide sequence: TGCAGTGCTAGCTCAGGGGAGACCCAGTACTTC. It is translated as CSASSGETQYF.